This T cell receptor (beta chain) was recovered during a study of T-cell memory formation after mild COVID-19. TCRdb redid the calling of the 5' RACE reads with MiXCR, one entry per CDR3 protein. The sample carries more than 100,000 distinct CDR3 sequences, around 15% recorded once. This clonotype was observed at least ten times. Germline loops: CDR1 DFQATT, CDR2 SNEGSKA (reference sequence). The CDR3 contains 12 residues. The ends were cut back, 3 bases at V and 0 bases at J, with 5 bases in the middle. The V and J genes are TRBV20-1 and TRBJ1-2; D gene unclear. Sequencing used PBMCs or a T cell subset sorted from them (not recorded which). This TCR was recovered from a man younger than 35 who had mild COVID-19 (a few samples of this study predate the infection). Cell type and time point are not known. As DNA, the CDR3 is TGCAGTGCTAGGACACCTAACTATGGCTACACCTTC. Amino acid sequence: CSARTPNYGYTF.